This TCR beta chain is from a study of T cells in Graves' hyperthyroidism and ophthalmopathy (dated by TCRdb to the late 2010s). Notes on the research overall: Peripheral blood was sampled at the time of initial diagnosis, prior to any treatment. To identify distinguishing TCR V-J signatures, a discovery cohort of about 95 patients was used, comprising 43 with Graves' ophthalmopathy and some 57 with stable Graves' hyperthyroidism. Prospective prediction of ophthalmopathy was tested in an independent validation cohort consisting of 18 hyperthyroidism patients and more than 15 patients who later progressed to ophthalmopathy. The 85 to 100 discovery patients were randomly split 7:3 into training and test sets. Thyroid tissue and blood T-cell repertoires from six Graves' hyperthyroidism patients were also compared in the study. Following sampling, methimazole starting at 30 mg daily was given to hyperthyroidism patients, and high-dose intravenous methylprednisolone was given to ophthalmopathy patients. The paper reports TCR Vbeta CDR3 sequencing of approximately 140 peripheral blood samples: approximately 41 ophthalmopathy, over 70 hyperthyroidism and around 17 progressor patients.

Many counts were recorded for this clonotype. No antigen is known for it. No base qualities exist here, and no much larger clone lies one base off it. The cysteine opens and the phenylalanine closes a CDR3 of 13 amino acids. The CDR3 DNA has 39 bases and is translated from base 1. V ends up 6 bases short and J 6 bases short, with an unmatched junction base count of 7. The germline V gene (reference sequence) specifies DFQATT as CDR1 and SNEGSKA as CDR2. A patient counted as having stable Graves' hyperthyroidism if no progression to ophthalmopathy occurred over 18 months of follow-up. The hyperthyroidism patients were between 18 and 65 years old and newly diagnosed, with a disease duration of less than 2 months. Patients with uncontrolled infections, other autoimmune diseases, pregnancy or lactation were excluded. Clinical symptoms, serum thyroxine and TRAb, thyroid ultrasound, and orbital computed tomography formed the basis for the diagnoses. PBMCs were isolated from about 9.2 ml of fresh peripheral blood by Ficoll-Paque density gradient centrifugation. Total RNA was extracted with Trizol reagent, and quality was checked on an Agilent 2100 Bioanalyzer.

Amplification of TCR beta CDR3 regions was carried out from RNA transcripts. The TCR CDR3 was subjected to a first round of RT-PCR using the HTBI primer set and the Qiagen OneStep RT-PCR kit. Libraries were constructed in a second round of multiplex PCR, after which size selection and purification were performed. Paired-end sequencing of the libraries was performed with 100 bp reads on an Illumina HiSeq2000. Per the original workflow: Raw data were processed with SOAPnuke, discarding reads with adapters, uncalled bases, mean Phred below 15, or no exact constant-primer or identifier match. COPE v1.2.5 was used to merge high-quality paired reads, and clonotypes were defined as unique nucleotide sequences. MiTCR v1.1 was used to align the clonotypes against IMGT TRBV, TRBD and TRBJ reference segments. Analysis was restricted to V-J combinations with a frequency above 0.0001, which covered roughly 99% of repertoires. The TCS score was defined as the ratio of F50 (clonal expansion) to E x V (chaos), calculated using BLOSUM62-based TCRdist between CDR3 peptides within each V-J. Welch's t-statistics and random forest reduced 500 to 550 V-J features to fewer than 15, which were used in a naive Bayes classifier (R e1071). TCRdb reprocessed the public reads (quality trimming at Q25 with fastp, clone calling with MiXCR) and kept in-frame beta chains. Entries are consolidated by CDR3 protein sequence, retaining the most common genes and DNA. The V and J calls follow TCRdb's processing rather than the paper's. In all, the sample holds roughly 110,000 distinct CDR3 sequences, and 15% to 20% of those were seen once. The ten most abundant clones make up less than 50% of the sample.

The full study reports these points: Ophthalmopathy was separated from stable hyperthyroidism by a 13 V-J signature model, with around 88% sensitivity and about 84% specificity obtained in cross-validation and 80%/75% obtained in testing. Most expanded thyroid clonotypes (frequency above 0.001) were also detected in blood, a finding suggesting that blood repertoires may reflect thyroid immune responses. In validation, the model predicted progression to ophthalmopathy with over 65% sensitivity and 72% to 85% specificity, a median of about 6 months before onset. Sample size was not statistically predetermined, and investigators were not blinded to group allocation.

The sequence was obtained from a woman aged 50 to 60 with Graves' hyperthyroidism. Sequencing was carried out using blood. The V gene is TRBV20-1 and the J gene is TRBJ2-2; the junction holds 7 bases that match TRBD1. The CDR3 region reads CSASDRVSGELFF. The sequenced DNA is TGCAGTGCGAGCGACAGGGTTTCCGGGGAGCTGTTTTTT.